This T cell receptor (beta chain) was found in a study of T-cell memory formation after mild COVID-19. About the research overall: TCR clusters showed largely donor specificity.

Whole-study results and caveats: CD4/CD8 balance held among clones contracting day 15 to 85, and later expanders leaned CD4+. Pre-infection memory harbored some responding clones, suggesting cross-reactive memory joined.

The table lists this clonotype with many counts. Antigen specificity is unknown. Germline values: CDR1 MNHEY, CDR2 SMNVEV (reference sequence). The CDR3 length is 16 residues. V trimming: 1 base; J trimming: 0 bases; junction bases outside the gene matches: 3. From 5'RACE with constant-segment primers came TCR alpha and TCR beta cDNA libraries that carried sample barcodes and UMIs. TCRdb passed the 5' RACE reads through MiXCR, listing each CDR3 protein once. The sample includes 450,000 or so distinct CDR3 sequences, 20% seen only once; the top ten take roughly 8%. The sample consisted of PBMCs or a T cell subset sorted from them (not recorded which). V is TRBV27 and J is TRBJ2-1; 7 bases fit TRBD2. This receptor was identified in an adult woman who had mild COVID-19 (a few samples of this study predate the infection). Cell type and time point are not known. The DNA of the CDR3 is TGTGCCAGCAGTTTATTGGGGGGGAGCTCCTACAATGAGCAGTTCTTC. It translates to CASSLLGGSSYNEQFF.